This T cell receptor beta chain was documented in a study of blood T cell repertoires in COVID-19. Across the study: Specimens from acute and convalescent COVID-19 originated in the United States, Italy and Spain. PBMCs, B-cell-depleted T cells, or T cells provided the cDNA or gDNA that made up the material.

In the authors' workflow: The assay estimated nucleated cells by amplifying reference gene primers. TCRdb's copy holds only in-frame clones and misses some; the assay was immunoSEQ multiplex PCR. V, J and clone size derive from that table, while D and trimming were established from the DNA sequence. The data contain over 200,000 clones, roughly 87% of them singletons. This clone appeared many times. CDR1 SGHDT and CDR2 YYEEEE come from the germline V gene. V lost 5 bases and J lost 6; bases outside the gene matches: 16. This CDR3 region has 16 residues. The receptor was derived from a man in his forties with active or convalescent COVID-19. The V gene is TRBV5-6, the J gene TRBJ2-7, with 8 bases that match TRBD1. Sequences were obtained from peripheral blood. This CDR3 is CASRLTPQGALAEQYF. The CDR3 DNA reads TGTGCCAGCAGACTGACACCGCAGGGGGCTCTTGCCGAGCAGTACTTC.